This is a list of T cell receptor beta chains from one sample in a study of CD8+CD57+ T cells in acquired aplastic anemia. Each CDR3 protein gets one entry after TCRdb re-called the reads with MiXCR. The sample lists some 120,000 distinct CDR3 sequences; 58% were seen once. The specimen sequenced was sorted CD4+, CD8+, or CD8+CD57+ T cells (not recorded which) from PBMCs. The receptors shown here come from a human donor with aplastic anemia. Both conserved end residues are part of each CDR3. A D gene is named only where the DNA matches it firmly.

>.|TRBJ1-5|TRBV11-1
CASSGGTPNQPQHF
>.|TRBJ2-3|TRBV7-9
CASSLDGSTQYF
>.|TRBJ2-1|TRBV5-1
CASSFQRGSSYNEQFF
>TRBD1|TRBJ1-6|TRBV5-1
CASSRDREDSPPHF
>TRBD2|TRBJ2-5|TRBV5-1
CASSSGEGETQYF
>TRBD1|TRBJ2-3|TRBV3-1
CASSPNLGDREDTQYF
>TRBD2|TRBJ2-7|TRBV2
CASSEVASSSWTSREQYF
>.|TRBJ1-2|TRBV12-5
CASGLVTPGDGYTF
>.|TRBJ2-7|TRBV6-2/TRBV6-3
CASSYGHSYEQYF
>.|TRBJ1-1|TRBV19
CASSFSTGIANTEAFF
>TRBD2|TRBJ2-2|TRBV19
CASRLHSGRAGELFF
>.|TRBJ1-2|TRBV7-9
CASSSALPGWGYTF
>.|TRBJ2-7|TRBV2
CASSEETGGSYEQYF
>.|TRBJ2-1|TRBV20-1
CSARSPRDPYNEQFF
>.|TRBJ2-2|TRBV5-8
CASSIGHRDAGELFF
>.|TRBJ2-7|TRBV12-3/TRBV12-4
CASSPVGSSYEQYF
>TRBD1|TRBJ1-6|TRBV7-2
CASSFGTADSPLHF
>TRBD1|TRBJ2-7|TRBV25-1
CASSRDRAYEQYF
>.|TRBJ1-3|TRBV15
CATSAGVSGNTIYF
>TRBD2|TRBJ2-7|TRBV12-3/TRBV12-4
CASRDDGRSSSYEQYF
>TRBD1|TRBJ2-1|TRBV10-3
CAGEHGGTASYNEQFF
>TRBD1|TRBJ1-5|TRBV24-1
CATSDRRDRGGQPQHF
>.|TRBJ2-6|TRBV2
CASRRGLGANVLTF
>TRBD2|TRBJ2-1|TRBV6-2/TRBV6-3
CASSFHLAGANNEQFF
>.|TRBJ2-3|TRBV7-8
CASSLVGRDTQYF
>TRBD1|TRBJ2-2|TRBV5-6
CASSETGVGNTGELFF
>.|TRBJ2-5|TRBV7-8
CASSPGPSQETQYF
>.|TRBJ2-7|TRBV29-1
CSVEDHATYEQYF
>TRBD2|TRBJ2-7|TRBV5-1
CASSLAPGTNYEQYF
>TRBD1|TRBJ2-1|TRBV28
CASSSRDRVLNEQFF
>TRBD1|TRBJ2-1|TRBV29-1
CSVEEGRTGGSYNEQFF
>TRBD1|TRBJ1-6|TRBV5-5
CASSLEAPGQSPLHF
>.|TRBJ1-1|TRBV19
CASSILGTGNSEAFF
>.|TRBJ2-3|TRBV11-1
CASSPARSLSTDTQYF
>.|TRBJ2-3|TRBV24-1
CATSDPRGDTQYF
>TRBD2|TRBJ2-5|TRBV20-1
CSARAPHTSGGHPETQYF
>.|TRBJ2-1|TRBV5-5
CASSLAPDNEQFF
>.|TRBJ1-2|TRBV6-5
CASSYQGLKGYGYTF
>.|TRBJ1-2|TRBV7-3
CASTSEGYGYTF
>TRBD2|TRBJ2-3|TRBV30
CAWSGGTSGTDTQYF
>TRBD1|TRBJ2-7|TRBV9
CASSVDGTGTYEQYF
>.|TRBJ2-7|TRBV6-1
CASSDRVYEQYF
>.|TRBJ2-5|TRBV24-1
CATSDLGAGVQETQYF
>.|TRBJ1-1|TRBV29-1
CSVVLTGNTEAFF
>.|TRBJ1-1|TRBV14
CASSPRVGVNTEAFF
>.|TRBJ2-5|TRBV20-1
CSARDRAGLETQYF
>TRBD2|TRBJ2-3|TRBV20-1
CSANSGSTDTQYF